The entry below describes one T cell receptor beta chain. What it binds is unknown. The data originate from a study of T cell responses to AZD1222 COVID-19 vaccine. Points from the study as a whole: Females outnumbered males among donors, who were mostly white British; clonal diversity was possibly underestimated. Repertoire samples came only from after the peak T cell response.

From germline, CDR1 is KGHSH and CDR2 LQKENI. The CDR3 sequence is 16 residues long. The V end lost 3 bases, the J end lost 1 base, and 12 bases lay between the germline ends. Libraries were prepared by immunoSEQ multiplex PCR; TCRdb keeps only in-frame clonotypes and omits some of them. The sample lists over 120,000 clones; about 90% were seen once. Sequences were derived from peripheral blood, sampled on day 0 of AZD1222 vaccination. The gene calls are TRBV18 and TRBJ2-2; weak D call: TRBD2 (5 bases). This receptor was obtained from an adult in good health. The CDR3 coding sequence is TGTGCCAGCTCACCGTCGAATAGCGTGAACACCGGGGAGCTGTTTTTT. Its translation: CASSPSNSVNTGELFF.